One sample yielded the 5 T cell receptor beta chains listed below, sequenced in a study of early T cells in non-severe SARS-CoV-2 infection. TCRdb fed the 5' RACE reads into MiXCR, producing one record per CDR3 protein. This sample has 60,000 or so distinct CDR3 sequences, with 9.5% to 15% found just once. The sample taken for sequencing was whole blood. All receptors derive from an adult who was a healthcare worker with PCR-confirmed SARS-CoV-2 infection or an uninfected control (not recorded which).

The sample holds many counts of this clonotype. V and J are TRBV6-6 and TRBJ2-7, with 9 bases identical to TRBD1. Looked up from germline, CDR1 is MNHNY and CDR2 is SVGAGI (reference sequence). The ends lost 5 bases at V and 6 bases at J; junction bases unmatched: 5. The CDR3 runs 13 residues. CDR3 DNA sequence: TGTGCCAGCAGTGAACAGGGGGCTCGCGAGCAGTACTTC. It translates to CASSEQGAREQYF.

The chain is built from TRBV19 and TRBJ2-3; 9 bases match TRBD1. The V gene end was trimmed by 4 bases and the J gene end by 6 bases; junction bases not matched to a gene: 11. The CDR3 length is 16 residues. CDR1 is LNHDA, CDR2 SQIVND, per germline (reference sequence). Here the CDR3 DNA reads TGTGCCAGTAGTACCATACCGGGACAGGGAACCGATACGCAGTATTTT. Its translation is CASSTIPGQGTDTQYF.

This clonotype was recorded many times. The rearrangement joins TRBV29-1 to TRBJ1-2; D is perhaps TRBD1 (5 bases). This CDR3 has 11 amino acids. V dropped 1 base and J dropped 8 bases, with 8 bases sitting between them. Germline lookup yields CDR1 SQVTM and CDR2 ANQGSEA. The CDR3: CSVEGGPGYTF. The CDR3 DNA reads as TGCAGCGTTGAAGGGGGACCCGGCTACACCTTC.

There are many counts of this clonotype. The chain couples TRBV12-3 or TRBV12-4 to TRBJ1-5; D not certain. The V and J ends lost 2 bases and 3 bases respectively, with 5 bases between them. The CDR3 loop spans 13 amino acids. CDR3 sequence: CASSLRLNQPQHF. The CDR3, as DNA: TGTGCCAGCAGTTTAAGGCTCAATCAGCCCCAGCATTTT.

Ten or more counts support this clonotype. This sequence joins TRBV20-1 and TRBJ1-4, with TRBD1 matching 10 bases. This CDR3 contains 14 residues. Per the germline V gene, CDR1 is DFQATT and CDR2 is SNEGSKA (reference sequence). For the CDR3, the DNA is TGCAGCGCGACAGGGGGCGCGGCTAATGAAAAACTGTTTTTT. This encodes CSATGGAANEKLFF.